This T cell receptor (beta chain) was sequenced during a study of T cells after yellow fever vaccination. This clonotype was observed once. Its antigen is still unknown. Study observations and caveats: CD4 and CD8 compartments shared a small share of clonotypes, likely from convergent recombination.

Production of TCR cDNA was by 5'RACE template switching, which also added a universal primer site and UMIs. From the 5' RACE reads, TCRdb called clonotypes with MiXCR, one entry per CDR3 protein. This table holds 300,000 to 400,000 distinct CDR3 sequences, 7.5% to 9% found once. Germline V CDR1 and CDR2: MNHEY, SMNVEV (reference sequence). The CDR3 is 15 residues long. The ends lost 6 bases at V and 1 base at J; junction bases unmatched: 9. The sample consisted of PBMCs, taken on the day of the first yellow fever vaccination. The receptor was isolated from a man between 18 and 29 years old who received the YFV17D yellow fever vaccine. The chain combines TRBV27 with TRBJ2-7, with TRBD1 identical over 7 bases. CDR3 amino acids: CASRRREQGSYEQYV. The CDR3 bases are TGTGCCAGCAGACGACGGGAACAGGGGTCCTACGAGCAGTACGTC.